The sequence of this T cell receptor beta chain was determined in a study of blood T cell repertoires in COVID-19. Turning to the study itself: Samples of COVID-19 (acute and convalescent) were obtained from the United States, Italy and Spain. Sample material is recorded as cDNA or gDNA derived from T cells, B-cell-depleted T cells, or PBMCs.

How the authors handled the data: Amplification of reference gene primers provided the estimated nucleated cell counts. Sequencing was performed with immunoSEQ multiplex PCR; in TCRdb, only in-frame clones are kept and a portion is missing. D and trimming were read from the DNA, whereas the V and J calls and clone size are those reported in that table. Counted here are 140,000 to 150,000 clones, around 89% occurring once; the ten biggest clones make up less than 4%. Looked up from germline, CDR1 is MNHEY and CDR2 is SMNVEV (reference sequence). The CDR3 is made up of 15 amino acids. Trimming took off 5 bases at V and 7 bases at J, with 18 bases between the two ends.

Specimen: peripheral blood. This TCR was recovered from a woman aged 55-70 years with active COVID-19. The chain couples TRBV27 to TRBJ1-3; D ambiguous. The CDR3, as DNA: TGTGCCAGCAGTCTTACTCCGCCTCGAACGAACACCATATATTTT. This gives the protein CASSLTPPRTNTIYF.